Presented here are 30 T cell receptor beta chains from one specimen sequenced in a study of T-cell reconstitution after alpha-beta-depleted transplantation in children. A TCRbeta library incorporating unique molecular identifiers was prepared. TCRdb redid the calling of the PCR reads with MiXCR, one entry per CDR3 protein. The repertoire includes roughly 100,000 distinct CDR3 sequences, 7.5% to 9.5% of them detected once, and about 16% sits in the top ten. Material: PBMCs, obtained before TCRalphabeta/CD19-depleted stem cell transplant. The receptors shown here come from a boy aged 2-9 years with acute lymphoblastic leukemia, due to receive a stem cell transplant.

This clonotype was recorded at least ten times. CDR3 residues: CASQGGWAVNSPLHF. The CDR3, as DNA: TGTGCCAGCCAAGGGGGCTGGGCGGTTAATTCACCCCTCCACTTT. The gene calls are TRBV5-8 and TRBJ1-6; 7 nucleotides agree with TRBD1. Germline V CDR1 and CDR2: SGHTS, YDEGEE. V was clipped by 7 bases and J by 6 bases; unmatched bases: 10. CDR3 length: 15 residues.

This clonotype was seen ten or more times. This sequence joins TRBV2 and TRBJ1-4; D possibly corresponds to TRBD1 (5 bases). This CDR3 comprises 15 residues. In germline, CDR1 is SNHLY, CDR2 FYNNEI. Trimming pared 5 bases from V and 5 bases from J, leaving 15 bases between. The DNA for the CDR3 is TGTGCCAGCAGTCAAGGACGGGGGAGAAATGAAAAACTGTTTTTT. This translates into CASSQGRGRNEKLFF.

This clonotype is labeled medium-sized. V gene TRBV7-8 combines with J gene TRBJ1-1; D is undetermined. Deletions cut 8 bases from V and 1 base from J, with 11 bases between. From germline, CDR1 is SGHVS and CDR2 FQNEAQ. This CDR3 is built from 13 residues. The DNA of the CDR3 is TGTGCCAGCTGTTGGACCGGGAACACTGAAGCTTTCTTT. It translates to CASCWTGNTEAFF.

The genes are TRBV6-5 and TRBJ2-3; TRBD1 might be the D (6 bases). Trimming took off 5 bases at V and 5 bases at J, with 17 bases between the two ends. The CDR3 runs to 15 residues. Looked up from germline, CDR1 is MNHEY and CDR2 is SVGAGI. The CDR3 DNA reads TGTGCCAGCAGTCGTAACAGGGCTTCAGGAGATACGCAGTATTTT. Its protein product is CASSRNRASGDTQYF.

This clonotype was picked up many times. CDR3: CSARFGAGQPQHF. DNA for the CDR3: TGCAGTGCTAGATTCGGGGCAGGCCAGCCCCAGCATTTT. The J gene is TRBJ1-5, the V gene TRBV20-1; D is possibly TRBD1 (5 bases). V lost 2 bases, J lost 7 bases, and 12 bases lay in between. This CDR3 is built from 13 residues. Germline CDR1 reads DFQATT; CDR2 reads SNEGSKA (reference sequence).

The chain has TRBV4-3 and TRBJ1-5; D remains unclear. V was pared by 0 bases and J by 3 bases, with 9 bases between. The CDR3 has 15 residues. The germline CDR1 and CDR2 sequences are LGHNA and YSLEER. The CDR3 loop reads CASSQDWASNQPQHF. The CDR3, as DNA: TGCGCCAGCAGCCAAGATTGGGCATCCAATCAGCCCCAGCATTTT.

This clonotype was counted many times. The genes are TRBV7-9 and TRBJ2-3, with a weak D call TRBD1 (5 bases). Germline-derived CDR1 and CDR2 are SEHNR and FQNEAQ (reference sequence). The CDR3 totals 13 residues. V was pared by 4 bases and J by 5 bases, with 10 bases between. The CDR3 here is CASSSGTGDTQYF. CDR3 DNA sequence: TGTGCCAGCAGCTCCGGAACAGGAGATACGCAGTATTTT.

This clonotype was seen ten or more times. This rearrangement joins TRBV3-1 to TRBJ1-3; no firm D call. CDR1 is LGHDT and CDR2 is YNNKEL in the germline V gene (reference sequence). The CDR3 extends over 16 amino acids. V was shortened by 1 base and J by 0 bases, with 10 bases between the two germline ends. The CDR3 sequence is CASSQGGMDSGNTIYF. In nucleotides, the CDR3 is TGTGCCAGCAGCCAAGGAGGCATGGACTCTGGAAACACCATATATTTT.

This chain uses TRBV12-3 or TRBV12-4 with TRBJ2-3; TRBD2 matches 7 bases. The junction had 18 bases not matched to a gene; V was cut back by 10 bases and J by 2 bases. The CDR3 consists of 17 residues. CDR3 amino acids: CATLGLGGSFLTDTQYF. The CDR3 DNA sequence: TGTGCCACCCTGGGATTGGGGGGGTCGTTTCTCACAGATACGCAGTATTTT.

This clonotype was recorded many times. In nucleotides, the CDR3 is TGCGCCAGCAGCTTGTCTGACAGGGGGCCCTATGGCTACACCTTC. Residues: CASSLSDRGPYGYTF. The gene calls are TRBV5-1 and TRBJ1-2; 10 nucleotides match TRBD1. The CDR3 has 15 residues. The germline gives CDR1 SGHRS, CDR2 YFSETQ. The V and J ends lost 1 base and 4 bases, in that order; junction bases with no gene match: 4.

CDR3 DNA sequence: TGTGCCAGCAGCTTAGCCTTTCGCACAGATACGCAGTATTTT. It encodes CASSLAFRTDTQYF. V and J are TRBV7-2 and TRBJ2-3, with D unresolved. Trimming removed 0 bases at V and 1 base at J, with 5 bases between. CDR3 length: 14 residues. From germline, CDR1 is SGHTA and CDR2 FQGNSA. The full variable domain, rest sourced from reference TRBV7-2 and TRBJ2-3, is GAGVSQSPSNKVTEKGKDVELRCDPISGHTALYWYRQSLGQGLEFLIYFQGNSAPDKSGLPSDRFSAERTGGSVSTLTIQRTQQEDSAVYLCASSLAFRTDTQYFGPGTRLTVL.

Many counts were recorded for this clonotype. The gene calls are TRBV11-2 and TRBJ1-4; D is ambiguous. CDR3 length: 14 residues. The germline V gene has CDR1 SGHAT and CDR2 FQNNGV. V lost 0 bases and J lost 6, with 8 bases in between. Here the CDR3 reads CASSLDGSYEKLFF. CDR3 nucleotides: TGTGCCAGCAGCTTAGATGGGTCGTATGAAAAACTGTTTTTT.

The genes are TRBV3-1 and TRBJ2-1; D possibly corresponds to TRBD2 (7 bases). The CDR3 consists of 15 residues. Germline lookup yields CDR1 LGHDT and CDR2 YNNKEL (reference sequence). V lost 1 base to trimming and J lost 5 bases, with 12 bases between them. Here the CDR3 reads CASSQVRGAHNEQFF. The DNA for the CDR3 is TGTGCCAGCAGCCAAGTTCGGGGGGCCCACAATGAGCAGTTCTTC.

This rearrangement joins TRBV28 to TRBJ2-1; 8 nucleotides agree with TRBD2. The V gene end was trimmed by 0 bases and the J gene end by 7 bases; junction bases not matched to a gene: 2. The length of the CDR3 is 14 residues. Germline V gene lookup returns CDR1 MDHEN and CDR2 SYDVKM. CDR3 region: CASSLWRGENEQFF. CDR3 nucleotide sequence: TGTGCCAGCAGTTTATGGCGGGGGGAAAATGAGCAGTTCTTC.

This clonotype was detected many times. This chain joins TRBV24-1 and TRBJ2-1; no reliable D call. Germline-derived CDR1 and CDR2 are KGHDR and SFDVKD. CDR3 length equals 13 residues. The germline V and J ends were trimmed by 0 bases and 8 bases, with 7 bases remaining between them. The CDR3 DNA sequence: TGTGCCACCAGTGATTTGCAGTACCATGAGCAGTTCTTC. Its protein product is CATSDLQYHEQFF.

This clonotype was seen ten or more times. This chain joins TRBV7-2 and TRBJ1-1; D unresolved. The CDR3 runs 14 residues. Germline CDR1 SGHTA, CDR2 FQGNSA. V was shortened by 1 base and J by 1 base, with 7 bases between the two germline ends. In DNA, the CDR3 is TGTGCCAGCAGCTTAGTTGGCAGGAACACTGAAGCTTTCTTT. Translated: CASSLVGRNTEAFF.

This chain connects TRBV27 to TRBJ2-3; D may be TRBD1 (5 bases). Germline values: CDR1 MNHEY, CDR2 SMNVEV (reference sequence). This CDR3 contains 15 residues. V was pared by 0 bases and J by 1 base, with 8 bases between. The CDR3 sequence is CASSLSSTGTDTQYF. CDR3 nucleotide sequence: TGTGCCAGCAGTTTATCCTCGACAGGCACAGATACGCAGTATTTT.

The V gene is TRBV27, the J gene TRBJ1-3; no reliable D call. Trimming took 6 bases from V and 0 from J, leaving 9 bases between them. This CDR3 spans 14 amino acids. Per the germline V gene, CDR1 is MNHEY and CDR2 is SMNVEV (reference sequence). This CDR3 is CASSKLDSGNTIYF. The CDR3 DNA is TGTGCCAGCAGCAAATTGGACTCTGGAAACACCATATATTTT.

This clonotype was recorded many times. The chain recombines TRBV12-3 or TRBV12-4 with TRBJ1-2; D gene uncertain. Trimming took 4 bases from V and 4 from J, leaving 10 bases between them. This CDR3 is built from 13 residues. CDR3 nucleotides: TGTGCCAGCAGTTATCAGGCAGGCTATGGCTACACCTTC. Translation gives CASSYQAGYGYTF.

Only a few counts were recorded for this clonotype. The chain uses TRBV20-1 and TRBJ1-1; D not certain. Germline CDR1 is DFQATT and CDR2 is SNEGSKA (reference sequence). V shed 3 bases and J shed 2 bases, with 4 bases lying between them. The CDR3 is made up of 11 amino acids. CDR3 region: CSARGNTEAFF. The CDR3 nucleotides read TGCAGTGCTAGGGGCAACACTGAAGCTTTCTTT.

This clonotype was found many times. The rearrangement joins TRBV5-1 to TRBJ1-1; a weak D match, TRBD1 (6 bases). Trimming cost V 0 bases and J 1 base, with 10 bases left between them. The CDR3 consists of 15 residues. Germline CDR1 and CDR2: SGHRS and YFSETQ. The CDR3 DNA follows: TGCGCCAGCAGCTTGGCATGGGGGCAGAACACTGAAGCTTTCTTT. It translates to CASSLAWGQNTEAFF.

This clonotype was seen many times. The rearrangement uses TRBV12-3 or TRBV12-4 and TRBJ1-1; D gene uncertain. V was clipped by 6 bases and J by 0 bases, with 11 bases between them. The CDR3 has 14 residues. The CDR3 DNA sequence: TGTGCCAGCAGCCTGGGGTCTCTGAACACTGAAGCTTTCTTT. Encoded protein: CASSLGSLNTEAFF.

This clonotype has at least ten counts. The V gene is TRBV6-5, the J gene TRBJ2-3; 12 bases are a match to TRBD2. J gave up 4 bases and V 7 bases, and 6 bases lay outside the gene matches. This CDR3 has 15 amino acids. Germline V lookup: CDR1 MNHEY, CDR2 SVGAGI. The CDR3 bases are TGTGCCAGCACCTCGACTAGCGGGGGACCAGATACGCAGTATTTT. Encoded protein: CASTSTSGGPDTQYF.

Only a few counts were recorded for this clonotype. The chain links TRBV27 to TRBJ2-5, with TRBD2 matching 7 bases. This CDR3 has 14 residues. Germline trimming cut 3 bases from V and 4 bases from J; bases unmatched to any gene: 5. CDR1 and CDR2 (germline): MNHEY, SMNVEV (reference sequence). The CDR3 DNA sequence: TGTGCCAGCAGTTTTGTGGGGGGGTCAGAGACCCAGTACTTC. Residues: CASSFVGGSETQYF.

In its sample, this clonotype was seen many times. The V and J genes are TRBV10-3 and TRBJ2-4, with D perhaps being TRBD1 or TRBD2 (5 bases each). Germline values: CDR1 ENHRY, CDR2 SYGVKD. Trimming shortened V by 4 bases and J by 0 bases, and 10 bases separated the two germline ends. This CDR3 is built from 15 residues. In DNA, the CDR3 is TGTGCCATCAGTGGTGCCGGGACAGCCAAAAACATTCAGTACTTC. Its protein is CAISGAGTAKNIQYF.

This clonotype was seen a few times. CDR3: CASSIVAVQETQYF. Written as DNA, the CDR3 is TGTGCCAGCAGCATCGTAGCGGTTCAAGAGACCCAGTACTTC. V gene TRBV6-1 combines with J gene TRBJ2-5; D possibly corresponds to TRBD2 (6 bases). Germline CDR1 reads MNHNS; CDR2 reads SASEGT. Trimming removed 6 bases at V and 2 bases at J, with 13 bases between. The CDR3 covers 14 residues.

This clonotype appeared many times. The CDR3 nucleotides are TGTGCCAGCAGTAGGGACGTTCAGCGGGCGACCATCACAGATACGCAGTATTTT. Its protein product is CASSRDVQRATITDTQYF. The rearrangement joins TRBV12-3 or TRBV12-4 to TRBJ2-3, with D possibly TRBD2 on 6 matching bases. Trimming shortened V by 5 bases and J by 2 bases, and 23 bases separated the two germline ends. CDR3 size: 18 residues.

The table lists this clonotype with many counts. The chain employs TRBV20-1 and TRBJ2-7; 13 bases agree with TRBD2. The CDR3 spans 15 residues. CDR1 is DFQATT, CDR2 SNEGSKA, per germline (reference sequence). Trimming cost V 7 bases and J 7 bases; bases outside gene matches: 13. The CDR3 DNA is TGCAGTGTCGGACTAGCGGGGGCCTACTCGGGGGAGCAGTACTTC. Protein: CSVGLAGAYSGEQYF.

This clonotype was counted at least ten times. The chain combines TRBV27 with TRBJ2-3, with D possibly matching TRBD1 (6 bases). The V and J ends lost 6 bases and 6 bases respectively, with 16 bases between them. This CDR3 has 14 residues. Germline V lookup: CDR1 MNHEY, CDR2 SMNVEV (reference sequence). In DNA, the CDR3 is TGTGCCAGCAGGGTGATAGGGGGTGGGGATACGCAGTATTTT. Its translation: CASRVIGGGDTQYF.

The rearrangement uses TRBV6-2 or TRBV6-3 and TRBJ2-3; 10 positions agree with TRBD2. V shed 7 bases, J shed 0 bases, and the junction held 25 bases outside the gene matches. The CDR3 runs to 22 residues. Germline loops: CDR1 MNHEY, CDR2 SVGEGT. This CDR3 reads CASTPLGRLAGAGGSSTDTQYF. For the CDR3, the DNA is TGTGCCAGCACTCCCCTGGGAAGGCTAGCGGGGGCCGGAGGATCTAGCACAGATACGCAGTATTTT.